This TCR beta chain originates from a study of CD8 T cells in ankylosing spondylitis. This clonotype was counted a few times. Antigen: not known. It was by quantitative 5'-RACE with molecular barcodes that TCR beta libraries were made. TCRdb redid the calling of the 5' RACE reads with MiXCR, one entry per CDR3 protein. The data hold some 200,000 distinct CDR3 sequences, with more than 10% observed a single time. V was pared by 5 bases and J by 6 bases, with 14 bases between. This CDR3 contains 14 residues. The germline gives CDR1 SGHVS, CDR2 FQNEAQ. Whole-study results and caveats: Disease-linked clones were CD8+ and relatively rare in peripheral blood. Significant enrichment of disease-linked clones was reported in matched ankylosing spondylitis synovial fluid.

The sequenced sample consisted of blood, either unsorted or a sorted T cell fraction (not recorded which). The sequence was obtained from a male donor with ankylosing spondylitis or in good health (not recorded which). The chain recombines TRBV7-8 with TRBJ2-1; possibly TRBD1 for D (6 bases). The CDR3: CASSPGETGNEQFF. CDR3 DNA: TGTGCCAGCAGCCCCGGGGAGACAGGCAATGAGCAGTTCTTC.